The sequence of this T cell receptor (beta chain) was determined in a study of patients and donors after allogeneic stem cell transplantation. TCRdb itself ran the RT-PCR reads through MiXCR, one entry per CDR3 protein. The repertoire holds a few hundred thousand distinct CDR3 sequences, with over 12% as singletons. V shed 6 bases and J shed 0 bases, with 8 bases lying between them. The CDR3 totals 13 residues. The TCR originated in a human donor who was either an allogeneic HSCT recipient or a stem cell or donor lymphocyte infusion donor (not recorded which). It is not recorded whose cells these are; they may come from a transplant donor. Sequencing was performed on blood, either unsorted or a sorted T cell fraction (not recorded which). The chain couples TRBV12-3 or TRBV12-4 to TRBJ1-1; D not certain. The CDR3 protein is CASRKRVNTEAFF. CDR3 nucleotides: TGTGCCAGCAGGAAACGGGTGAACACTGAAGCTTTCTTT.